Following are 17 T cell receptor beta chains from one sample sequenced in a study of PD-1 blockade in mismatch repair-deficient tumors. Data came from immunoSEQ multiplex PCR; TCRdb stores just in-frame clones and leaves some out. The data contain about 40,000 clones, about four fifths of them singletons. The sequencing used peripheral blood, collected 4 weeks after starting pembrolizumab. These receptors came from an adult with mismatch repair-deficient cancer.

This clone has a handful of counts. The chain joins TRBV27 to TRBJ1-2; no clear D. CDR3 length: 16 residues. V was clipped by 0 bases and J by 5 bases, with 16 bases between them. CDR1 is MNHEY, CDR2 SMNVEV, per germline (reference sequence). The CDR3 here is CASSLSTDPVGYGYTF. As DNA, the CDR3 is TGTGCCAGCAGTTTATCAACAGACCCAGTGGGGTATGGCTACACCTTC.

The DNA for the CDR3 is TGTGCCAGCAGTACCTTGGAAGCGGGAGTCGAGCAGTACTTC. Translating it yields CASSTLEAGVEQYF. The chain has TRBV2 and TRBJ2-7, with 8 positions matching TRBD2. J gave up 6 bases and V 5 bases, and 9 bases lay outside the gene matches. Per the germline V gene, CDR1 is SNHLY and CDR2 is FYNNEI. The CDR3 totals 14 residues.

The CDR3: CASSLLMGLAGMYEQYF. DNA of the CDR3: TGTGCCAGCAGCTTGTTAATGGGACTAGCGGGAATGTACGAGCAGTACTTC. V usage is TRBV5-6 and J usage is TRBJ2-7; 13 bases align to TRBD2. Trimming removed 1 base from V and 4 bases from J; junction bases left unmatched: 8. CDR3 size: 17 residues. Germline assignment: CDR1 SGHDT and CDR2 YYEEEE.

The rearrangement links TRBV28 to TRBJ2-3; D gene unclear. The V end was cut by 4 bases, the J end by 4 bases, with 15 bases between. This CDR3 has 15 residues. CDR1 and CDR2 from the germline V gene are MDHEN and SYDVKM. CDR3 bases: TGTGCCAGCAGTTCTATGCGGAGCCCCGCAGATACGCAGTATTTT. Translating gives CASSSMRSPADTQYF.

The chain joins TRBV28 to TRBJ2-7; TRBD2 agrees at 13 bases. CDR1 and CDR2 (germline): MDHEN, SYDVKM. This CDR3 has 17 amino acids. Trimming cost V 2 bases and J 4 bases; bases outside gene matches: 8. Written as DNA, the CDR3 is TGTGCCAGCAGTTTACAAGTAGGACTAGCGGGGGATTACGAGCAGTACTTC. This gives the protein CASSLQVGLAGDYEQYF. The full variable domain, rest sourced from reference TRBV28 and TRBJ2-7, is DVKVTQSSRYLVKRTGEKVFLECVQDMDHENMFWYRQDPGLGLRLIYFSYDVKMKEKGDIPEGYSVSREKKERFSLILESASTNQTSMYLCASSLQVGLAGDYEQYFGPGTRLTVT.

This chain joins TRBV2 and TRBJ1-3; 12 bases are a match to TRBD1. The J segment lost 3 bases and the V segment lost 7 bases, leaving 7 bases of the junction unmatched. There are 16 residues in the CDR3. The germline V gene encodes CDR1 SNHLY and CDR2 FYNNEI. CDR3 protein: CASNQGQGAFGNTIYF. The CDR3 DNA follows: TGTGCCAGCAACCAGGGACAGGGGGCGTTTGGAAACACCATATATTTT.

This chain joins TRBV4-2 and TRBJ2-6; possibly TRBD2 for D (5 bases). From germline, CDR1 is LGHNA and CDR2 YNFKEQ. Trimming stripped 1 base from V and 0 bases from J, with 13 bases between. The CDR3 extends over 18 amino acids. The CDR3, as DNA: TGTGCCAGCAGCCAAGGATTTTCCGGGGACTCTGGGGCCAACGTCCTGACTTTC. This codes for CASSQGFSGDSGANVLTF.

The gene calls are TRBV6-5 and TRBJ2-2; 9 positions match TRBD1. The CDR3 sequence is 16 residues long. The V gene's germline CDR1 is MNHEY and CDR2 SVGAGI. J lost 5 bases, V lost 4 bases, and 8 bases had no gene match. CDR3 residues: CASSFRDRVYTGELFF. The CDR3 DNA is TGTGCCAGCAGTTTCCGGGACAGGGTGTATACCGGGGAGCTGTTTTTT.

The J gene is TRBJ2-2, the V gene TRBV19, with 7 bases lining up with TRBD2. The V gene end was trimmed by 10 bases and the J gene end by 4 bases; junction bases not matched to a gene: 15. Germline-derived CDR1 and CDR2 are LNHDA and SQIVND (reference sequence). The CDR3 totals 16 residues. The CDR3 here is CATLPAGGRSTGELFF. The CDR3 nucleotides read TGTGCCACCCTTCCCGCTGGCGGGAGAAGCACCGGGGAGCTGTTTTTT.

This clone was counted only a few times. The chain combines TRBV7-9 with TRBJ1-5, with no clear D. CDR1 and CDR2 from the germline V gene are SEHNR and FQNEAQ (reference sequence). The V gene lost 1 base and the J gene lost 6 bases, with 4 bases spanning the gap. The length of the CDR3 is 12 residues. CDR3 coding DNA: TGTGCCAGCAGCTTAGAGGGTCAGCCCCAGCATTTT. Its translation: CASSLEGQPQHF.

This chain uses TRBV11-2 with TRBJ1-1, with a tentative D call TRBD1 (5 bases). Trimming stripped 5 bases from V and 5 bases from J, with 15 bases between. Germline assignment: CDR1 SGHAT and CDR2 FQNNGV. CDR3 length equals 14 residues. CDR3 region: CASSTQVGGTEAFF. The CDR3 DNA sequence: TGTGCCAGCAGCACCCAAGTGGGGGGTACTGAAGCTTTCTTT.

The V and J genes are TRBV25-1 and TRBJ1-1; 8 bases fit TRBD1. The CDR3 totals 15 residues. In germline, CDR1 is MGHDK, CDR2 SYGVNS. Trimming removed 2 bases from V and 2 bases from J; junction bases left unmatched: 4. In DNA, the CDR3 is TGTGCCAGCAGTGAACGGACAGGGTTTAACACTGAAGCTTTCTTT. Amino acids: CASSERTGFNTEAFF.

V is TRBV15 and J is TRBJ2-7, with D hard to call. Trimming pared 0 bases from V and 2 bases from J, leaving 17 bases between. CDR1 and CDR2 (germline): LNHNV, YYDKDF (reference sequence). The CDR3 is 17 amino acids. The CDR3: CATSRDLVGSRPYEQYF. CDR3 sequence (DNA): TGTGCCACCAGCAGAGATCTGGTGGGCAGCCGGCCCTACGAGCAGTACTTC.

This clone was observed once. The chain employs TRBV19 and TRBJ2-7; perhaps TRBD1 as D (6 bases). V was shortened by 3 bases and J by 4 bases, with 19 bases between the two germline ends. Germline CDR1 reads LNHDA; CDR2 reads SQIVND (reference sequence). The CDR3 covers 16 residues. The CDR3 region is CASSIRAGDGLYEQYF. CDR3 bases: TGTGCCAGTAGTATCCGAGCAGGGGACGGATTATACGAGCAGTACTTC.

The chain joins TRBV2 to TRBJ2-5; the match to TRBD1 covers 8 bases. Losses at the gene ends were 5 bases for V and 5 bases for J; bases not matched to a gene: 4. CDR1 and CDR2 from the germline V gene are SNHLY and FYNNEI. CDR3 length: 13 amino acids. CDR3 DNA: TGTGCCAGCAGTTTACAGGGGGACGAGACCCAGTACTTC. Protein sequence: CASSLQGDETQYF.

CDR3 protein: CASSLGGAPYEQYF. Here the CDR3 DNA reads TGTGCCAGCAGCCTAGGGGGAGCCCCCTACGAGCAGTACTTC. This chain links TRBV5-4 with TRBJ2-7; a possible D gene is TRBD1 (6 bases). CDR3 length: 14 residues. Germline assignment: CDR1 SGHNT and CDR2 YYREEE (reference sequence). The V gene lost 4 bases and the J gene lost 2 bases, with 13 bases spanning the gap.

The CDR3 DNA reads TGTGCCAGCAGTTTCCTATTACCCGCGGGGGACTTCACAGATACGCAGTATTTT. Protein: CASSFLLPAGDFTDTQYF. This chain uses TRBV28 with TRBJ2-3, with 7 bases matching TRBD2. The junction had 14 bases not matched to a gene; V was cut back by 3 bases and J by 2 bases. The CDR3 length is 18 residues. Germline V gene sequence: CDR1 MDHEN, CDR2 SYDVKM. Together with reference TRBV28 and TRBJ2-3, the CDR3 gives the full variable domain: DVKVTQSSRYLVKRTGEKVFLECVQDMDHENMFWYRQDPGLGLRLIYFSYDVKMKEKGDIPEGYSVSREKKERFSLILESASTNQTSMYLCASSFLLPAGDFTDTQYFGPGTRLTVL.